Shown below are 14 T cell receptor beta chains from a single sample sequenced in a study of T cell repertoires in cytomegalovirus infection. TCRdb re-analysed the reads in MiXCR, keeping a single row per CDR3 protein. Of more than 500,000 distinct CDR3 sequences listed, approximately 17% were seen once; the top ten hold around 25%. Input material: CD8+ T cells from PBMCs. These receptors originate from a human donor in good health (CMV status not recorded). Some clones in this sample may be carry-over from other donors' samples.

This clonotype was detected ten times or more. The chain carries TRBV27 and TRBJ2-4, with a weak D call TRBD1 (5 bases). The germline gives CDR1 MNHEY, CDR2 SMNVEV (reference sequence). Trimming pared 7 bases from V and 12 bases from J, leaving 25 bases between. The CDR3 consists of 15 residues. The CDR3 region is CASKISQGSAQSQYF. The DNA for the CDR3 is TGTGCCAGCAAGATAAGTCAGGGCTCTGCCCAATCTCAGTACTTC.

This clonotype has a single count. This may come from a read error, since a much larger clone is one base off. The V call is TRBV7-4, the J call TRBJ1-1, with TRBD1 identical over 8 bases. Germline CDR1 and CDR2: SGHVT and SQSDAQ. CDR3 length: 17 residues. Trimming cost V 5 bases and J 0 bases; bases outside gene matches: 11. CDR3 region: CASSLRDRGFMNTEAFF. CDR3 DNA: TGTGCCAGCAGCCTTCGAGACAGGGGCTTCATGAACACTGAAGCTTTCTTT.

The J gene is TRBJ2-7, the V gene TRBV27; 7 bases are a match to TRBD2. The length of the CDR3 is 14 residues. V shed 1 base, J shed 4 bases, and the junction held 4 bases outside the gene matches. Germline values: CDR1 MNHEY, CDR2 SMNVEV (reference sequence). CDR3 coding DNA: TGTGCCAGCAGTTTATTTCAGCGGGGATACGAGCAGTACTTC. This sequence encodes CASSLFQRGYEQYF.

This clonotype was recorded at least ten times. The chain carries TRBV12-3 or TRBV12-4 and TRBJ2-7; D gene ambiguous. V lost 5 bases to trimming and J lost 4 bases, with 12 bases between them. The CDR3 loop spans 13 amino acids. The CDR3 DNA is TGTGCCAGCAGTCCAGGCTTCACGTACGAGCAGTACTTC. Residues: CASSPGFTYEQYF.

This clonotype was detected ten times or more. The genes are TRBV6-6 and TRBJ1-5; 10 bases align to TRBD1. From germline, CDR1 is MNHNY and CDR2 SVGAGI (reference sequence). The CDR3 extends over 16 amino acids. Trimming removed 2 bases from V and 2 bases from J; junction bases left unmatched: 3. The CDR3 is CASSYGGTGGNQPQHF. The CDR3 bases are TGTGCCAGCAGTTACGGTGGGACAGGGGGCAATCAGCCCCAGCATTTT.

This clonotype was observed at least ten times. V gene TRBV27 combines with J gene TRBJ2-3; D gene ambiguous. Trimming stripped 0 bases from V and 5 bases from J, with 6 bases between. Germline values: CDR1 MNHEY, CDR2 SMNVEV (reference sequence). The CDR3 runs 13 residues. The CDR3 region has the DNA TGTGCCAGCAGTTTATCGGTAGAAGATACGCAGTATTTT. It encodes CASSLSVEDTQYF.

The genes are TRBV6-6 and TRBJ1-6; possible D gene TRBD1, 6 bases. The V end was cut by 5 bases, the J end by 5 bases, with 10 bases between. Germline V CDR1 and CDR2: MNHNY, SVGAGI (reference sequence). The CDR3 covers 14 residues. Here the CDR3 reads CASSPDRNNSPLHF. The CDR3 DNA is TGTGCCAGCAGTCCTGACAGGAATAATTCACCCCTCCACTTT.

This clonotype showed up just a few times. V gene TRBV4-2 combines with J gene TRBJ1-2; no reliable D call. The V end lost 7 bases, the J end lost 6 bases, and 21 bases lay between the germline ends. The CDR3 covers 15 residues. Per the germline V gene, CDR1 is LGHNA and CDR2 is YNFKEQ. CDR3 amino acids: CASTSWGNDWHGYTF. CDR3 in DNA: TGTGCCAGCACCTCATGGGGAAATGATTGGCATGGCTACACCTTC.

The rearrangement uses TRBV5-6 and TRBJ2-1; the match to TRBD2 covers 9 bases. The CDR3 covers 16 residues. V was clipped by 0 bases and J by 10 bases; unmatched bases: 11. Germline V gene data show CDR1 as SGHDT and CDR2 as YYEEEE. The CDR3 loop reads CASSLVAGGPREEQFF. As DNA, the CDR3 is TGTGCCAGCAGCTTGGTCGCGGGGGGGCCGAGGGAAGAGCAGTTCTTC.

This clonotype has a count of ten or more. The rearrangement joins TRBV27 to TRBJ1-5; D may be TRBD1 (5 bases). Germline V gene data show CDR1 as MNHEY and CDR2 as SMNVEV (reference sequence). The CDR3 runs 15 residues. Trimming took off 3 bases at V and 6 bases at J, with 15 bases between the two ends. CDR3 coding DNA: TGTGCCAGCAGTTTGGGGACGCCCGCGAGTCAGCCCCAGCATTTT. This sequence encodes CASSLGTPASQPQHF.

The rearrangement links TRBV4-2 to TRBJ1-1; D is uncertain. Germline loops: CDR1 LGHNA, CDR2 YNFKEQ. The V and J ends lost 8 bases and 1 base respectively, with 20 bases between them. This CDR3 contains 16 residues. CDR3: CASVGLDDPGNTEAFF. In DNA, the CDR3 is TGTGCCAGCGTTGGACTTGATGACCCGGGGAACACTGAAGCTTTCTTT.

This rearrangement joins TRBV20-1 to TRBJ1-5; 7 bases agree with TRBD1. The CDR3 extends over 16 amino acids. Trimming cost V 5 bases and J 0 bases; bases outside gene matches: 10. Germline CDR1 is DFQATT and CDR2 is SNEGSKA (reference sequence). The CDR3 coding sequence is TGCAGTGCTGAGGCCGGGACAGAGAATAGCAATCAGCCCCAGCATTTT. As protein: CSAEAGTENSNQPQHF.

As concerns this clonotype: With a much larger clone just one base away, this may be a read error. CDR3 region: CTSSYTGGRGYGYTF. CDR3 nucleotide sequence: TGTACCAGCAGTTACACAGGGGGCAGGGGCTATGGCTACACCTTC. The V call is TRBV6-6, the J call TRBJ1-2; TRBD1 matches at 9 bases. Per germline, CDR1 MNHNY and CDR2 SVGAGI (reference sequence). This CDR3 has 15 residues.

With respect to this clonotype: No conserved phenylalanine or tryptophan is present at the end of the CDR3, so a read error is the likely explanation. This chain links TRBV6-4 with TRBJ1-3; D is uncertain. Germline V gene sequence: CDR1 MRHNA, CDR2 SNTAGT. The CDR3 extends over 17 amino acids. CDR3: CARSDDISVASGNTIYL. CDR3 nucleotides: TGTGCCAGAAGTGACGATATTTCAGTAGCCTCTGGAAACACCATATATTTA.